The entry below gives a single TCR beta chain sequence along with its context. The antigen is unknown. This CDR3 is built from 13 residues. Trimming removed 2 bases from V and 10 bases from J, with 14 bases in between. The germline V gene encodes CDR1 MDHEN and CDR2 SYDVKM. This specimen belongs to a study of neoadjuvant anti-PD-1 for oral cavity cancer. Study-level findings and limits: Only a few patients per response group were TCR-analyzed; validation needed.

Clones were sequenced by immunoSEQ multiplex PCR, and TCRdb holds only the in-frame ones, with some missing. The table includes more than 10,000 clones, about 60% detected once. Source: PBMCs, taken before nivolumab (anti-PD-1) treatment. V gene TRBV28 combines with J gene TRBJ1-1; D may be TRBD1 (6 bases). The source is a person aged 40-85 years with oral cavity squamous cell carcinoma. The CDR3 sequence is CASSLGDTPRAFF. The CDR3 region has the DNA TGTGCCAGCAGTTTAGGGGACACCCCTCGAGCTTTCTTT.